Shown below are 2 T cell receptor beta chains from a single sample sequenced in a study of technical replicates of blood from several donors. The protocol was immunoSEQ multiplex PCR, while the TCRdb copy is restricted to in-frame clones and leaves out a portion. The sample has some 13,000 clones; roughly 84% are singletons. Sequences were obtained from PBMCs. These TCRs come from a human donor in good health.

The CDR3 DNA sequence: TGTGCCAGAATCAGAAGGTGGGGGGTCGAGCCCCAGCATTTT. As protein: CARIRRWGVEPQHF. The rearrangement links TRBV5-3 to TRBJ1-5; D may be TRBD1 (5 bases). TRBV5-3 is reported as an ORF; its role is uncertain. The CDR3 has 14 amino acids. Trimming left V 6 bases short and J 8 bases short, with 18 bases between.

The V gene is TRBV10-3, the J gene TRBJ2-7, with TRBD2 identical over 13 bases. The V gene's germline CDR1 is ENHRY and CDR2 SYGVKD. Trimming at V came to 5 bases and at J to 3 bases, leaving 13 bases not matched to a gene. The length of the CDR3 is 18 residues. This chain's CDR3 is CAISRTSGSRLGVYEQYF. CDR3 bases: TGTGCCATCAGTCGGACTAGCGGGAGTCGATTAGGGGTCTACGAGCAGTACTTC.